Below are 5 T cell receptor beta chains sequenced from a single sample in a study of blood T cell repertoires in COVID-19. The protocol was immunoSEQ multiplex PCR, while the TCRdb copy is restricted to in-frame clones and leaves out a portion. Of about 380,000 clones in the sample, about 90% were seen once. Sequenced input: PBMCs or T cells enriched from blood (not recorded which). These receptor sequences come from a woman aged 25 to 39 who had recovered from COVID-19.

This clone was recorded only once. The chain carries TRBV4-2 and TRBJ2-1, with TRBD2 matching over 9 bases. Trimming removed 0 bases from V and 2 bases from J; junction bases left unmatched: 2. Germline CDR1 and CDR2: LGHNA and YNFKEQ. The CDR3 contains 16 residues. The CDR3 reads CASSQDASGAYNEQFF. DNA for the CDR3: TGTGCCAGCAGCCAAGATGCTAGCGGGGCCTACAATGAGCAGTTCTTC.

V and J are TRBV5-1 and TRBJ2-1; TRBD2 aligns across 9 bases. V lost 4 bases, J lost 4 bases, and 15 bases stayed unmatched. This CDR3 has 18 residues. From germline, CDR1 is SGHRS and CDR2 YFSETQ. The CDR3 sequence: CASSGGGIAGATYNEQFF. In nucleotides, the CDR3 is TGCGCCAGCAGCGGCGGGGGCATAGCGGGAGCGACGTACAATGAGCAGTTCTTC.

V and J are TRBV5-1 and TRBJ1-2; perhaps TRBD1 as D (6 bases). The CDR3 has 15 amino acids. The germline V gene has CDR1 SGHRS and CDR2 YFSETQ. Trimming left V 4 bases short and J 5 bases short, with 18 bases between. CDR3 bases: TGCGCCAGCAGCCAACAGGGTGGTATTTCATATGGCTACACCTTC. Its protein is CASSQQGGISYGYTF.

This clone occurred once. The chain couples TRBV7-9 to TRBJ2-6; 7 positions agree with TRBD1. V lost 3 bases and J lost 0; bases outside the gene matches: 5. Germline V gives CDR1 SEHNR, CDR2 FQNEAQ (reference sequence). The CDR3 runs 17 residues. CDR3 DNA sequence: TGTGCCAGCAGCTTTAGACAGGGTGGCTCTGGGGCCAACGTCCTGACTTTC. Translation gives CASSFRQGGSGANVLTF.

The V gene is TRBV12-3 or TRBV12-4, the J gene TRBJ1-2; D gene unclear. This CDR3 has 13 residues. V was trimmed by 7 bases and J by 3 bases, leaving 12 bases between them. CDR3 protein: CASTPFRHYGYTF. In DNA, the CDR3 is TGTGCCAGCACCCCCTTCCGTCACTATGGCTACACCTTC.